These T cell receptor beta chains were read from a single sample in a study of shared clonotypes between healthy human individuals. TCRdb keeps only in-frame clones here, not all; method: immunoSEQ multiplex PCR. This sample has roughly 2.2 million clones, with more than 80% found just once. Sequenced material: naive CD4+ T cells from PBMCs. The source is a young man in good health. Some clones in this sample may be carry-over from other donors' samples. The CDR3 runs from the conserved cysteine through the conserved F or W. D genes are given only for firm matches. The size entry is marked missing in some rows and otherwise reads once, few, many or a size class.

v_gene: TRBV30
d_gene: NA
j_gene: TRBJ2-1
abundance: NA
CDR3aa: CACHNYNEQFF
CDR3nt: TGTGCCTGCCACAACTACAATGAGCAGTTCTTC

v_gene: TRBV4-3
d_gene: NA
j_gene: TRBJ2-3
abundance: once
CDR3aa: CASSQDRWAATDTQYF
CDR3nt: TGCGCCAGCAGCCAAGATCGCTGGGCAGCCACAGATACGCAGTATTTT

v_gene: TRBV5-6
d_gene: TRBD1
j_gene: TRBJ2-1
abundance: NA
CDR3aa: CASSFDRVPHNEQFF
CDR3nt: TGTGCCAGCAGCTTTGACAGGGTCCCCCACAATGAGCAGTTCTTC

v_gene: TRBV19
d_gene: TRBD2
j_gene: TRBJ2-4
abundance: once
CDR3aa: CASSITTSGRASIAKNIQYF
CDR3nt: TGTGCCAGTAGTATAACGACTAGCGGGAGGGCTAGTATAGCCAAAAACATTCAGTACTTC

v_gene: TRBV5-1
d_gene: NA
j_gene: TRBJ2-3
abundance: NA
CDR3aa: CASSPQGQDADTQYF
CDR3nt: TGCGCCAGCAGCCCCCAAGGGCAGGACGCAGATACGCAGTATTTT

v_gene: TRBV2
d_gene: NA
j_gene: TRBJ1-1
abundance: NA
CDR3aa: CASSEDWNTEAFF
CDR3nt: TGTGCCAGCAGTGAAGATTGGAACACTGAAGCTTTCTTT

v_gene: TRBV4-2
d_gene: TRBD2
j_gene: TRBJ2-2
abundance: NA
CDR3aa: CASSQEGLAGVNGELFF
CDR3nt: TGTGCCAGCAGCCAAGAGGGGCTAGCGGGAGTTAACGGGGAGCTGTTTTTT

v_gene: TRBV28
d_gene: NA
j_gene: TRBJ2-5
abundance: once
CDR3aa: CASSSGRRGRETQYF
CDR3nt: TGTGCCAGCAGTTCGGGGAGGAGGGGCCGGGAGACCCAGTACTTC

v_gene: TRBV2
d_gene: NA
j_gene: TRBJ1-4
abundance: NA
CDR3aa: CASSATDAGVGEKLFF
CDR3nt: TGTGCCAGCAGTGCCACCGACGCGGGCGTGGGAGAAAAACTGTTTTTT

v_gene: TRBV9
d_gene: NA
j_gene: TRBJ1-2
abundance: once
CDR3aa: CASSVARMSGVNGYTF
CDR3nt: TGTGCCAGCAGCGTCGCCCGAATGTCAGGGGTGAATGGCTACACCTTC

v_gene: TRBV5-1
d_gene: NA
j_gene: TRBJ1-3
abundance: NA
CDR3aa: CASSPRATGNTIYF
CDR3nt: TGCGCCAGCAGCCCGCGGGCCACTGGAAACACCATATATTTT

v_gene: TRBV7-9
d_gene: TRBD1
j_gene: TRBJ1-1
abundance: NA
CDR3aa: CASTWTGSSEAFF
CDR3nt: TGTGCCAGCACATGGACAGGGTCGTCTGAAGCTTTCTTT

v_gene: TRBV7-8
d_gene: NA
j_gene: TRBJ1-1
abundance: NA
CDR3aa: CASSLDTGNTEAFF
CDR3nt: TGTGCCAGCAGCTTAGATACAGGGAACACTGAAGCTTTCTTT

v_gene: TRBV7-9
d_gene: NA
j_gene: TRBJ2-5
abundance: NA
CDR3aa: CASSLERAGGTQYF
CDR3nt: TGTGCCAGCAGCTTAGAAAGGGCCGGGGGGACCCAGTACTTC

v_gene: TRBV7-9
d_gene: NA
j_gene: TRBJ2-3
abundance: NA
CDR3aa: CASSPRGVGGGTDTQYF
CDR3nt: TGTGCCAGCAGCCCCAGGGGCGTTGGCGGGGGCACAGATACGCAGTATTTT

v_gene: TRBV10-3
d_gene: NA
j_gene: TRBJ1-1
abundance: NA
CDR3aa: CAISFFQGEAFF
CDR3nt: TGTGCCATCAGCTTTTTCCAGGGAGAAGCTTTCTTT

v_gene: TRBV6-5
d_gene: NA
j_gene: TRBJ2-1
abundance: once
CDR3aa: CASSLIRGAGEQFF
CDR3nt: TGTGCCAGCAGTCTAATCCGGGGGGCGGGTGAGCAGTTCTTC

v_gene: TRBV7-3
d_gene: NA
j_gene: TRBJ1-5
abundance: NA
CDR3aa: CASSRLCSNQPQHF
CDR3nt: TGTGCCAGCAGCCGACTCTGTAGCAATCAGCCCCAGCATTTT

v_gene: TRBV18
d_gene: NA
j_gene: TRBJ2-3
abundance: NA
CDR3aa: CASSLVQGTDTQYF
CDR3nt: TGTGCCAGCTCACTGGTCCAGGGCACAGATACGCAGTATTTT

v_gene: TRBV7-8
d_gene: NA
j_gene: TRBJ2-3
abundance: NA
CDR3aa: CASSSGTDTQYF
CDR3nt: TGTGCCAGCAGCTCCGGGACAGATACGCAGTATTTT

v_gene: TRBV5-4
d_gene: NA
j_gene: TRBJ2-7
abundance: NA
CDR3aa: CASSPRQVETYEQYF
CDR3nt: TGTGCCAGCAGCCCCCGACAGGTAGAGACCTACGAGCAGTACTTC

v_gene: TRBV18
d_gene: NA
j_gene: TRBJ2-2
abundance: NA
CDR3aa: CASSPPDTGELFF
CDR3nt: TGTGCCAGCTCACCACCGGACACCGGGGAGCTGTTTTTT

v_gene: TRBV5-5
d_gene: NA
j_gene: TRBJ1-5
abundance: NA
CDR3aa: CASSIGPHDTGLTQPQHF
CDR3nt: TGTGCCAGCAGCATCGGTCCTCACGATACGGGACTAACTCAGCCCCAGCATTTT

v_gene: TRBV28
d_gene: NA
j_gene: TRBJ2-7
abundance: NA
CDR3aa: CASSRPLPGKHEQYF
CDR3nt: TGTGCCAGCAGCCGACCCCTCCCAGGGAAACACGAGCAGTACTTC

v_gene: TRBV4-1
d_gene: TRBD1
j_gene: TRBJ1-4
abundance: NA
CDR3aa: CASSQGDGTGGNEKLFF
CDR3nt: TGCGCCAGCAGCCAAGGCGACGGGACAGGGGGAAATGAAAAACTGTTTTTT

v_gene: TRBV5-1
d_gene: NA
j_gene: TRBJ2-5
abundance: NA
CDR3aa: CASSLGGRETQYF
CDR3nt: TGCGCCAGCAGCTTGGGGGGAAGGGAGACCCAGTACTTC